This T cell receptor beta chain was profiled in a study of response to subunit inactivated influenza vaccine. Study-wide results and limits: Only a handful of new T cells, the authors suggested, are recruited with each seasonal influenza vaccination.

CDR1 is LNHDA and CDR2 is SQIVND in the germline V gene (reference sequence). The CDR3 spans 14 residues. V lost 7 bases, J lost 7 bases, and 18 bases lay in between. TCRdb re-derived calls from the RT-PCR reads in MiXCR, one entry per CDR3 protein. The data show about 180,000 distinct CDR3 sequences, about 10% seen once. This clonotype was recorded at least ten times. Its matching antigen is unknown. V and J are TRBV19 and TRBJ2-3; a possible D gene is TRBD2 (6 bases). This sequence originates from a man between 45 and 60 years old who received an inactivated influenza vaccine. The material sequenced was non-naive T cells sorted from PBMCs, taken on the day of vaccination. The CDR3 DNA sequence: TGTGCCAGTATGCCCGGGGGTACGAGGAATACGCAGTATTTT. Residues: CASMPGGTRNTQYF.